This TCR beta chain was retrieved from a study of human CD4 T cells and Enterobacteriaceae (dated by TCRdb to the early 2020s). Overall study results and their limits: Ex vivo, broadly cross-reactive clonotypes were observed to appear more expanded than specific clonotypes, with 11 of 19 and most of the roughly 35 being found within the top 5%. The reactivity of ex vivo clonotypes was inferred solely through the matching of nucleotide sequences to CFSE-low cultures from the same donors.

Deep-level sequencing, with a detection sensitivity of one cell in 200,000, was applied to the ex vivo total memory CD4+ samples. The QIAamp DNA Micro Kit was used to extract genomic DNA from cell pellets, and spectrophotometry was used to check the quantity and purity of the genomic DNA. The immunoSEQ multiplex PCR assay was used to amplify TCR Vbeta CDR3 regions. The Illumina HiSeq platform was used to sequence the amplicons. The retrieved sequences were 87 nucleotides in length and included the CDR3 region. The paper's processing steps were these. A unique productive TCR Vbeta nucleotide sequence was defined as a clonotype and was quantified by productive template frequency from ImmunoSEQ Analyzer V3.0. Expanded clonotypes were defined using a threshold set at the top 5th percentile of each repertoire ranked by frequency. The R package fossil was used to compute repertoire overlap as Chao-Jaccard, and the R package MASS was used to visualize the overlap by nonmetric multidimensional scaling. TCRdb took this table from immuneACCESS and kept in-frame rearrangements with V and J called. Such tables lack part of the clones; where checked against another copy, unresolved V genes explain under half of the gap, and the rest is unexplained. The D gene and trimming were derived from the DNA, and the V and J assignments and clone size from that table. This sample has about 29,000 clones in its table, and about four fifths of those were observed once. The ten largest clones add up to roughly 0.88% of the sample.

Memory CD4+ T cells were FACS-sorted on a FACSAria III to over 95% purity as all CD4+ cells other than CD45RA+CCR7+CD95- naive cells. Blood from healthy donors was obtained from blood donation centers in Switzerland. Total CD4+ T cells and monocytes were enriched by positive selection with CD4 and CD14 magnetic microbeads. CD8+, CD14+, CD16+, CD56+, CD19+ and CD25-bright cells were excluded prior to sorting. To assess in vivo expansion of bacteria-reactive clonotypes, total memory CD4+ T cells from a couple of blood donors were sequenced directly ex vivo. Peripheral blood mononuclear cells were isolated from donor blood using Ficoll-Paque Plus. About this clone: The clone's antigen remains unknown. No per-base quality is available; no much larger clone lies one base away.

This TCR was recovered from a human donor in good health. The sequenced material came from memory CD4+ T cells from blood. Explained via the paper, the cell subset or site label denotes: total memory CD4 T cells sorted directly ex vivo, unstimulated.

The base sequence is TGTGCCAGCAACGGGGGGGGAGGCTCTGGAAACACCATATATTTT. Its product reads: CASNGGGGSGNTIYF. The rearranged chain carries TRBV6-1 and TRBJ1-3; possibly the D gene is TRBD1, per 5 matching bases. CDR1 MNHNS and CDR2 SASEGT were looked up in the germline V gene. V is cut by 7 bases and J by 0 bases, and the space between the germline ends is 13 bases. The CDR3 measures 15 amino acids from cysteine to phenylalanine. The DNA shown is the 45-base CDR3, in frame from base 1.